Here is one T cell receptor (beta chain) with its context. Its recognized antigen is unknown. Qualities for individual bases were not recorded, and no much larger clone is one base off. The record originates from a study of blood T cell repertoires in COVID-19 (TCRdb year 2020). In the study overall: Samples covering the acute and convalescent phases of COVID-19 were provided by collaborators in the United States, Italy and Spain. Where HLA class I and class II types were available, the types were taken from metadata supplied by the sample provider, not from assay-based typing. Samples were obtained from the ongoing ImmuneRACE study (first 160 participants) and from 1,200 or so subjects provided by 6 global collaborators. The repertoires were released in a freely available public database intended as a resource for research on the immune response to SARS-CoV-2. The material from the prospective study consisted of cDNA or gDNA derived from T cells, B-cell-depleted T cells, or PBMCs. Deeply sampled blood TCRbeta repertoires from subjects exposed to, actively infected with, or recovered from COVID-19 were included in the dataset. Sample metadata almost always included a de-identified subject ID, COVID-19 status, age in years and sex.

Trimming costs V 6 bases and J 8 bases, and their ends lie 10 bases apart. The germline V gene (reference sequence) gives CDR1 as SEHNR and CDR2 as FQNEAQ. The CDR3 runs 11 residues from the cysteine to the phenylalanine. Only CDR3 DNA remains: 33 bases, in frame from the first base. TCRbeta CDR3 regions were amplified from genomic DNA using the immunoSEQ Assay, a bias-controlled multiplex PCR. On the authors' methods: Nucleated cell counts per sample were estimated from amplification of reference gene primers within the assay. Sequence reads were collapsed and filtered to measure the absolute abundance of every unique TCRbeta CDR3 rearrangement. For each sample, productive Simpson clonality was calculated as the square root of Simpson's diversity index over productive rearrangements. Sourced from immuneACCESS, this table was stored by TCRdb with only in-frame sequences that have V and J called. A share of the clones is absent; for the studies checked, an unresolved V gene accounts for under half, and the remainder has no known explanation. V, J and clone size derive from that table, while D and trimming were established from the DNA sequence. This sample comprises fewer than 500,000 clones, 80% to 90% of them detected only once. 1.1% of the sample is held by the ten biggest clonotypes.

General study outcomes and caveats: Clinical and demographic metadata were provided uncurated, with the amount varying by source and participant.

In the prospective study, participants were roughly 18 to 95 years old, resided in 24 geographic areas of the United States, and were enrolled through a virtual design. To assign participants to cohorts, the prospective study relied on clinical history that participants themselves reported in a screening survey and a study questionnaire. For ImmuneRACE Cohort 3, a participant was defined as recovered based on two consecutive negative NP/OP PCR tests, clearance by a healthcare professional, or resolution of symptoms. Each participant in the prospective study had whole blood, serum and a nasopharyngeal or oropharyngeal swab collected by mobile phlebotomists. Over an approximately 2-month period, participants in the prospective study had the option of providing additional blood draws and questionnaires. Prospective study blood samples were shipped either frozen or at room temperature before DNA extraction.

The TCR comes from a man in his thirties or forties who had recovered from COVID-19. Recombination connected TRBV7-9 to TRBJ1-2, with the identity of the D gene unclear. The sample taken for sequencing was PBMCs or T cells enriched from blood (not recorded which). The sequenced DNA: TGTGCCAGCAGTCCTCCCCAGGGCTACACCTTC. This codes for CASSPPQGYTF.